The clone carrying this T cell receptor (beta chain) was detected once. Its antigen is still unknown. Libraries were prepared by immunoSEQ multiplex PCR; TCRdb keeps only in-frame clonotypes and omits some of them. This sample has about 600,000 clones, with around 97% found just once. These data belong to a study of shared clonotypes between healthy human individuals. The germline V gene has CDR1 SNHLY and CDR2 FYNNEI. V dropped 7 bases and J dropped 5; count of bases not matched to a gene: 15. CDR3 length: 17 residues. The study's findings and limits: Despite large depth, rarefaction showed incomplete sorted-subset sequencing. Clonotypes shared by all four sorted-subset donors had higher generation probabilities than non-shared clonotypes.

The chain employs TRBV2 and TRBJ2-1, with 9 bases matching TRBD1. The source is a woman in her twenties or thirties in good health. Sequencing input: naive CD4+ T cells sorted from blood. Subset noted: CD45RA+ positively selected. This CDR3 reads CASMGQGRTGGNNEQFF. In nucleotides, the CDR3 is TGTGCCAGCATGGGACAGGGTCGCACCGGGGGCAACAATGAGCAGTTCTTC.